This note documents a single T cell receptor (beta chain) sequence. Its cognate antigen is unknown. The deep-level immunoSEQ assay was used. TCRdb keeps only in-frame clones here, not all; method: immunoSEQ multiplex PCR. Of 1,400,000 or so clones in the sample, approximately 98.5% were seen once. The data are from a study of shared clonotypes between healthy human individuals. General study results and limits: Richness estimates generally favored naive over memory subsets.

Trimming left V 8 bases short and J 8 bases short, with 19 bases between. The CDR3 sequence is 14 residues long. CDR1 MNHEY and CDR2 SMNVEV come from the germline V gene (reference sequence). The receptor was isolated from a man younger than 40 in good health. This chain links TRBV27 with TRBJ2-1; D call uncertain. Sequencing was carried out using naive CD4+ T cells sorted from blood. The sample's subset: CD45RA+ positively selected. CDR3 nucleotides: TGTGCCAGCTCAGTTTATAACTTAGGCGATGAGCAGTTCTTC. Encoded protein: CASSVYNLGDEQFF.